The 10 T cell receptor beta chains in this list originate from one sample, sequenced in a study of blood T cells in healthy people across ages. A sample-barcoded 5' primer and a J-beta primer mix were used in a second PCR of about 7 to 12 cycles. TCRdb itself ran the 5' RACE reads through MiXCR, one entry per CDR3 protein. This sample has hundreds of thousands of distinct CDR3 sequences; under 65% occur once, and the top ten carry roughly 13%. The sequenced material came from blood. These receptors were collected from a woman of 80 years or more in good health.

The V gene is TRBV7-2, the J gene TRBJ2-1; D may match TRBD1 or TRBD2 (5 bases each). Germline V gives CDR1 SGHTA, CDR2 FQGNSA. V gave up 5 bases and J gave up 0 bases, with 17 bases separating them. The CDR3 is made up of 17 amino acids. CDR3 coding DNA: TGTGCCAGCAGCCCCGTCGGGACGGCGGGCTCCTACAATGAGCAGTTCTTC. It yields the protein CASSPVGTAGSYNEQFF.

J is TRBJ2-6 and V is TRBV7-9; D is unclear. CDR3 length: 15 residues. CDR1 and CDR2 (germline): SEHNR, FQNEAQ (reference sequence). V was shortened by 4 bases and J by 2 bases, with 9 bases between the two germline ends. CDR3 DNA: TGTGCCAGCAGCTCCGACGCGGCTGGGGCCAACGTCCTGACTTTC. It translates to CASSSDAAGANVLTF.

As concerns this clonotype: Germline is not matched at one junction end, which may reflect a read error. The chain joins TRBV6-5 to TRBJ2-1, with 10 bases that match TRBD2. CDR3 size: 15 residues. Germline V gene sequence: CDR1 MNHEY, CDR2 SVGAGI. CDR3 coding DNA: TGTGCCAGCAAAACAAGCGGGGGGGCCTACAAGGAGCAGTTCTTC. Protein sequence: CASKTSGGAYKEQFF.

Turning to this clonotype: A much more abundant neighbour one base away suggests this may be a read error. The chain uses TRBV20-1 and TRBJ2-3; D is undetermined. Germline assignment: CDR1 DFQATT and CDR2 SNEGSKA (reference sequence). Trimming removed 8 bases from V and 12 bases from J, with 9 bases in between. The CDR3 runs to 8 residues. CDR3 sequence reads: CSPAPQYF. In nucleotides, the CDR3 is TGCAGTCCTGCTCCCCAGTATTTT.

V gene TRBV15 combines with J gene TRBJ2-3; TRBD1 matches at 8 bases. V lost 1 base to trimming and J lost 2 bases; unmatched junction nucleotides: 2. The CDR3 has 15 amino acids. CDR1 LNHNV and CDR2 YYDKDF come from the germline V gene (reference sequence). CDR3 coding DNA: TGTGCCACCAGCAGAGGGGACAGGATCACAGATACGCAGTATTTT. This encodes CATSRGDRITDTQYF.

The chain uses TRBV5-1 and TRBJ2-5; 9 bases are a match to TRBD1. V lost 3 bases, J lost 0 bases, and 6 bases stayed unmatched. The CDR3 has 16 amino acids. Germline V gives CDR1 SGHRS, CDR2 YFSETQ. The CDR3 reads CASSSVTGGHQETQYF. CDR3 in DNA: TGCGCCAGCAGCTCGGTGACAGGGGGACACCAAGAGACCCAGTACTTC.

This clonotype was counted many times. The chain uses TRBV14 and TRBJ1-2; 7 bases are a match to TRBD1. Germline CDR1 is SGHDN and CDR2 is FVKESK. CDR3 size: 14 residues. Unmatched junction bases numbered 4, after V lost 4 bases and J lost 2 bases. CDR3 sequence reads: CASSRDRVNYGYTF. For the CDR3, the DNA is TGTGCCAGCAGCCGAGACAGGGTCAACTATGGCTACACCTTC.

Note on this clonotype: An end of the junction differs from the germline gene, which may be a read error. The chain links TRBV3-1 to TRBJ2-3; the match to TRBD2 covers 7 bases. The CDR3 sequence is 20 residues long. Looked up from germline, CDR1 is LGHDT and CDR2 is YNNKEL (reference sequence). CDR3: CASSQEAGGPAGSSTDTQYF. In DNA, the CDR3 is TGTGCCAGCAGCCAAGAGGCGGGCGGACCAGCGGGGTCTAGCACGGATACGCAGTATTTT.

The CDR3 DNA follows: TGTGCCAGCGGGACGCACAACGATTATTTGAATTCACCCCTCCACTTT. Its protein product is CASGTHNDYLNSPLHF. The V and J genes are TRBV2 and TRBJ1-6; a possible D gene is TRBD1 (5 bases). The CDR3 is 16 amino acids. Germline assignment: CDR1 SNHLY and CDR2 FYNNEI. Trimming shortened V by 8 bases and J by 7 bases, and 21 bases separated the two germline ends. Variable domain in full (rest from reference TRBV2 and TRBJ1-6): EPEVTQTPSHQVTQMGQEVILRCVPISNHLYFYWYRQILGQKVEFLVSFYNNEISEKSEIFDDQFSVERPDGSNFTLKIRSTKLEDSAMYFCASGTHNDYLNSPLHFGNGTRLTVT.

About this clonotype: This clone may be a read error of a much larger clone one base away. The V call is TRBV7-9, the J call TRBJ2-3; 10 nucleotides match TRBD2. The V and J ends lost 4 bases and 4 bases, in that order; junction bases with no gene match: 8. CDR3 size: 16 residues. CDR1 is SEHNR and CDR2 is FQNEAQ in the germline V gene (reference sequence). The CDR3 loop reads CASSWGRGTSADTQYF. DNA for the CDR3: TGTGCCAGCAGCTGGGGTAGGGGGACTAGCGCAGATACGCAGTATTTT.